These 17 T cell receptor beta chains came from one sample sequenced in a study of T cell repertoires in cytomegalovirus infection. What these receptors recognize is not known. TCRdb reanalysed the reads using MiXCR and keeps one entry per CDR3 protein. This table holds some 350,000 distinct CDR3 sequences, about 34% found once. Here the sequenced sample was cultured PBMCs, taken from culture after CMV antigen stimulation. These TCRs come from a human donor in good health (CMV status not recorded). Some clones in this sample may be carry-over from other donors' samples.

The rearrangement joins TRBV5-5 to TRBJ1-2; tentatively, D is TRBD1 (5 bases). V lost 2 bases to trimming and J lost 8 bases, with 13 bases between them. The CDR3 is 13 amino acids. Germline CDR1 and CDR2: SGHKS and YYEKEE (reference sequence). CDR3 nucleotide sequence: TGTGCCAGCAGCTTTTGGGGCAGCATCGGCTACACCTTC. Protein product: CASSFWGSIGYTF.

This clonotype was found a few times. The chain uses TRBV18 and TRBJ1-1; 7 nucleotides align to TRBD1. The CDR3 has 13 amino acids. The germline V gene has CDR1 KGHSH and CDR2 LQKENI. The ends lost 5 bases at V and 10 bases at J; junction bases unmatched: 10. CDR3 protein: CASSTGQDLGAFF. As DNA, the CDR3 is TGTGCCAGCTCAACTGGACAGGATCTAGGAGCTTTCTTT.

The chain links TRBV7-3 to TRBJ2-2, with 13 bases that match TRBD2. The V gene end was trimmed by 5 bases and the J gene end by 5 bases; junction bases not matched to a gene: 2. This CDR3 has 15 amino acids. CDR1 and CDR2 from the germline V gene are SGHTA and FQGTGA. The CDR3: CASSPGLAGTGELFF. CDR3 nucleotides: TGTGCCAGCAGCCCGGGACTAGCGGGAACCGGGGAGCTGTTTTTT.

This rearrangement joins TRBV12-3 or TRBV12-4 to TRBJ2-3; D may be TRBD1 (6 bases). Trimming took 3 bases from V and 7 from J, leaving 11 bases between them. The CDR3 has 13 amino acids. The CDR3 bases are TGTGCCAGCAGTTTCGGGGACAAAAATACGCAGTATTTT. Amino acids: CASSFGDKNTQYF.

This clonotype occurred a few times. V gene TRBV7-6 combines with J gene TRBJ2-1, with 14 positions matching TRBD2. V gave up 5 bases and J gave up 8 bases; unmatched junction bases: 8. CDR3 length equals 16 residues. Germline V lookup: CDR1 SGHVS, CDR2 FNYEAQ. CDR3 sequence: CASSPRTSGGRDEQFF. CDR3 nucleotides: TGTGCCAGCAGCCCAAGGACTAGCGGGGGGCGGGATGAGCAGTTCTTC.

This clonotype was counted only a few times. The chain has TRBV18 and TRBJ1-6, with D unresolved. Trimming shortened V by 2 bases and J by 0 bases, and 2 bases separated the two germline ends. The CDR3 sequence is 14 residues long. Germline values: CDR1 KGHSH, CDR2 LQKENI. The CDR3 nucleotides read TGTGCCAGCTCACCAGGCTCCTATAATTCACCCCTCCACTTT. It is translated as CASSPGSYNSPLHF.

A few counts support this clonotype. This rearrangement joins TRBV29-1 to TRBJ1-4; D gene ambiguous. CDR3 length: 11 amino acids. Per the germline V gene, CDR1 is SQVTM and CDR2 is ANQGSEA. With 4 bases removed from V and 7 bases from J, the gap between germline ends came to 7 bases. The CDR3 DNA is TGCAGCGTTGGTAGATCTGAAAAACTGTTTTTT. It translates to CSVGRSEKLFF.

The table lists this clonotype with a few counts. The chain is built from TRBV7-2 and TRBJ2-5, with 7 bases lining up with TRBD2. Per germline, CDR1 SGHTA and CDR2 FQGNSA. This CDR3 contains 14 residues. The J segment lost 3 bases and the V segment lost 3 bases, leaving 4 bases of the junction unmatched. CDR3 in DNA: TGTGCCAGCAGCTTTACCCTAGCGGAAGAGACCCAGTACTTC. Amino acid sequence: CASSFTLAEETQYF.

This sequence joins TRBV28 and TRBJ2-2; D might be TRBD2 (5 bases). Per the germline V gene, CDR1 is MDHEN and CDR2 is SYDVKM. The CDR3 is made up of 15 amino acids. V shed 7 bases and J shed 0 bases, with 12 bases lying between them. Here the CDR3 reads CASTMGSANTGELFF. The CDR3 DNA reads as TGTGCCAGCACCATGGGTAGCGCGAACACCGGGGAGCTGTTTTTT. Full variable domain (missing parts from reference TRBV28 and TRBJ2-2): DVKVTQSSRYLVKRTGEKVFLECVQDMDHENMFWYRQDPGLGLRLIYFSYDVKMKEKGDIPEGYSVSREKKERFSLILESASTNQTSMYLCASTMGSANTGELFFGEGSRLTVL.

This clonotype turned up a few times. This chain connects TRBV11-2 to TRBJ1-4; TRBD1 agrees at 7 bases. V lost 2 bases and J lost 4; bases outside the gene matches: 4. Germline V gives CDR1 SGHAT, CDR2 FQNNGV. The CDR3 length is 15 residues. The CDR3 region is CASSLIGTVNEKLFF. DNA of the CDR3: TGTGCCAGCAGCTTAATCGGGACAGTTAATGAAAAACTGTTTTTT.

For the CDR3, the DNA is TGTGCCAGCAGCCGTAAGGGAGGGGACGAGCAGTACGTC. It yields the protein CASSRKGGDEQYV. The V call is TRBV7-2, the J call TRBJ2-7; TRBD2 matches at 7 bases. V dropped 5 bases and J dropped 5; count of bases not matched to a gene: 6. This CDR3 spans 13 amino acids. CDR1 SGHTA and CDR2 FQGNSA come from the germline V gene.

This clonotype was seen ten or more times. J is TRBJ2-5 and V is TRBV7-8; the D is unclear. The V end lost 1 base, the J end lost 4 bases, and 7 bases lay between the germline ends. The CDR3 covers 13 residues. The germline V gene has CDR1 SGHVS and CDR2 FQNEAQ. The CDR3 bases are TGTGCCAGCAGCTTAGTCGCCCGAGAGACCCAGTACTTC. It encodes CASSLVARETQYF.

The rearrangement links TRBV28 to TRBJ2-3; TRBD1 or TRBD2 may be the D gene (6 bases each). V dropped 6 bases and J dropped 1 base, with 14 bases sitting between them. Germline V CDR1 and CDR2: MDHEN, SYDVKM. The CDR3 totals 15 residues. As DNA, the CDR3 is TGTGCCAGCAGGGGGAATGGGGGGCGCACAGATACGCAGTATTTT. Residues: CASRGNGGRTDTQYF.

The V call is TRBV7-2, the J call TRBJ1-5, with 7 bases fitting TRBD1. CDR3 length equals 15 residues. Germline V CDR1 and CDR2: SGHTA, FQGNSA. The V and J ends lost 1 base and 5 bases, in that order; junction bases with no gene match: 5. The CDR3 nucleotides read TGTGCCAGCAGCTTAGGAGACAGGGTGGATCAGCCCCAGCATTTT. This translates into CASSLGDRVDQPQHF.

With regard to this clonotype: This clone may be a read error of a much larger clone one base away. The gene calls are TRBV7-2 and TRBJ2-6, with TRBD1 identical over 7 bases. The germline V gene encodes CDR1 SGHTA and CDR2 FQGNSA. The CDR3 contains 17 residues. The CDR3 DNA is TGTGCCAGCAGCTTGCGATCAAGGCTAACAGGGGCCAACTTCCTGACTTTC. Translated: CASSLRSRLTGANFLTF.

The V and J genes are TRBV7-2 and TRBJ2-2, with 9 bases fitting TRBD2. The CDR3 runs 15 residues. Losses at the gene ends were 5 bases for V and 1 base for J; bases not matched to a gene: 2. Germline loops: CDR1 SGHTA, CDR2 FQGNSA. The CDR3 DNA is TGTGCCAGCAGCCGTAGCGGGGGGAACACCGGGGAGCTGTTTTTT. It encodes CASSRSGGNTGELFF. The whole variable domain, filled in from reference TRBV7-2 and TRBJ2-2, reads GAGVSQSPSNKVTEKGKDVELRCDPISGHTALYWYRQSLGQGLEFLIYFQGNSAPDKSGLPSDRFSAERTGGSVSTLTIQRTQQEDSAVYLCASSRSGGNTGELFFGEGSRLTVL.

This clonotype has just one count. The chain employs TRBV20-1 and TRBJ2-7; 12 bases are a match to TRBD2. This CDR3 spans 15 amino acids. Germline V CDR1 and CDR2: DFQATT, SNEGSKA (reference sequence). The ends lost 6 bases at V and 3 bases at J; junction bases unmatched: 9. CDR3 DNA sequence: TGCAGTGCCACCCGACTAGCGGGGGCCGTCTACGAGCAGTACTTC. This encodes CSATRLAGAVYEQYF.